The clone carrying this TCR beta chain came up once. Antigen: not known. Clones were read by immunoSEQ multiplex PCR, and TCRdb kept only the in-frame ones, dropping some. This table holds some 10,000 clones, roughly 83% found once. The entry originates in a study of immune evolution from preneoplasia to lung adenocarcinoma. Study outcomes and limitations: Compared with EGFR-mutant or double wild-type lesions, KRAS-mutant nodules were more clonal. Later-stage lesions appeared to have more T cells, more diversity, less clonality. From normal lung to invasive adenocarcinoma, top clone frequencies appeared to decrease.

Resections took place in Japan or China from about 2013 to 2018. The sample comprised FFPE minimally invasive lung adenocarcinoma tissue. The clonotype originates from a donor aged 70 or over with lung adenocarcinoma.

The DNA for the CDR3 is TGTGCCAGCAGCCAACCGGGACTAGCGGGTTGGGCAGATACGCAGTATTTT. Its protein is CASSQPGLAGWADTQYF. The chain uses TRBV4-2 and TRBJ2-3; TRBD2 aligns across 12 bases. Germline lookup yields CDR1 LGHNA and CDR2 YNFKEQ. After removal of 2 bases from V and 4 bases from J, the junction contained 7 bases not matched to a gene. The CDR3 is 17 residues long.